The 12 T cell receptor beta chains given below trace back to one sample, sequenced in a study of blood T cell repertoires in COVID-19. Sequencing used immunoSEQ multiplex PCR; TCRdb keeps in-frame clones, though not all of them. The profile shows 95,000 to 100,000 clones, 70% to 90% of them singletons. The sequenced sample was peripheral blood. These receptors all come from a woman in her thirties with acute or convalescent COVID-19.

V gene TRBV30 combines with J gene TRBJ1-6, with D uncertain. Germline V gene lookup returns CDR1 GTSNPN and CDR2 SVGIG (reference sequence). The ends were cut back, 3 bases at V and 10 bases at J, with 10 bases in the middle. CDR3 length: 12 residues. CDR3 DNA: TGTGCCTGGAGACTTTCTTTGTCACCCCTCCACTTT. Its translation: CAWRLSLSPLHF.

J is TRBJ2-3 and V is TRBV7-9, with D possibly TRBD2 on 5 matching bases. This CDR3 region has 16 residues. Germline V CDR1 and CDR2: SEHNR, FQNEAQ (reference sequence). V gave up 4 bases and J gave up 3 bases, with 17 bases separating them. The CDR3 loop reads CASSSLSLAQTDTQYF. In DNA, the CDR3 is TGTGCCAGCAGCTCCCTTTCCTTAGCGCAAACAGATACGCAGTATTTT. The whole variable domain, remainder taken from reference TRBV7-9 and TRBJ2-3, is DTGVSQNPRHKITKRGQNVTFRCDPISEHNRLYWYRQTLGQGPEFLTYFQNEAQLEKSRLLSDRFSAERPKGSFSTLEIQRTEQGDSAMYLCASSSLSLAQTDTQYFGPGTRLTVL.

There are a few counts of this clone. The chain's CDR3 is CASSGGTGYNSPLHF. The CDR3 bases are TGTGCCAGCAGTGGGGGGACAGGGTATAATTCACCCCTCCACTTT. The chain uses TRBV28 and TRBJ1-6; 9 nucleotides agree with TRBD1. Germline V lookup: CDR1 MDHEN, CDR2 SYDVKM. The CDR3 contains 15 residues. Germline trimming cut 5 bases from V and 4 bases from J; bases unmatched to any gene: 3.

This clone was observed a few times. The chain employs TRBV6-5 and TRBJ2-6; weak D call: TRBD2 (5 bases). V shed 7 bases and J shed 2 bases, with 12 bases lying between them. Per the germline V gene, CDR1 is MNHEY and CDR2 is SVGAGI. The CDR3 loop spans 15 amino acids. The CDR3 region is CASNPLEAGANVLTF. The CDR3 DNA sequence: TGTGCCAGCAACCCACTAGAAGCTGGGGCCAACGTCCTGACTTTC.

The chain is built from TRBV27 and TRBJ1-1; 8 nucleotides match TRBD1. V shed 5 bases and J 2 bases; nucleotides not matched to a gene: 7. CDR3 length: 15 residues. CDR1 and CDR2 from the germline V gene are MNHEY and SMNVEV (reference sequence). In DNA, the CDR3 is TGTGCCAGCAGTCCACCCCAGGGGGCTAACACTGAAGCTTTCTTT. This gives the protein CASSPPQGANTEAFF.

The chain recombines TRBV5-4 with TRBJ1-2, with D unclear. The germline V gene encodes CDR1 SGHNT and CDR2 YYREEE (reference sequence). With 0 bases removed from V and 0 bases from J, the gap between germline ends came to 12 bases. The CDR3 extends over 16 amino acids. The CDR3 reads CASSLVSGSANYGYTF. In DNA, the CDR3 is TGTGCCAGCAGCTTGGTCAGCGGTTCAGCTAACTATGGCTACACCTTC.

The V and J genes are TRBV7-9 and TRBJ2-5; D remains ambiguous. V was pared by 0 bases and J by 4 bases, with 3 bases between. This CDR3 has 12 residues. Germline values: CDR1 SEHNR, CDR2 FQNEAQ (reference sequence). CDR3 in amino acids: CASSLALETQYF. The CDR3 DNA follows: TGTGCCAGCAGCTTAGCCTTAGAGACCCAGTACTTC.

The CDR3 spells CASSEVQGRSTEAFF. As DNA, the CDR3 is TGTGCCAGCAGTGAAGTACAGGGGAGGAGCACTGAAGCTTTCTTT. The rearrangement joins TRBV6-1 to TRBJ1-1; 7 positions match TRBD1. There are 15 residues in the CDR3. The trim removed 1 base at V and 4 bases at J, leaving 6 bases unmatched. Germline V gene lookup returns CDR1 MNHNS and CDR2 SASEGT.

The V gene is TRBV7-2, the J gene TRBJ2-3; D remains unclear. The CDR3 covers 13 residues. Trimming shortened V by 4 bases and J by 4 bases, and 9 bases separated the two germline ends. Germline V gene lookup returns CDR1 SGHTA and CDR2 FQGNSA. Here the CDR3 reads CASSSDRADTQYF. The CDR3 nucleotides are TGTGCCAGCAGCTCAGACCGGGCAGATACGCAGTATTTT.

J is TRBJ1-6 and V is TRBV25-1; no clear D. V shed 2 bases and J shed 4 bases, with 9 bases lying between them. The CDR3 runs to 15 residues. Germline V gene lookup returns CDR1 MGHDK and CDR2 SYGVNS. CDR3 residues: CASSELSGYNSPLHF. In DNA form, the CDR3 reads TGTGCCAGCAGTGAACTGTCAGGTTATAATTCACCCCTCCACTTT.

The chain recombines TRBV6-5 with TRBJ2-3, with D maybe TRBD2 (6 bases). V dropped 6 bases and J dropped 2 bases, with 15 bases sitting between them. This CDR3 comprises 15 residues. The germline gives CDR1 MNHEY, CDR2 SVGAGI. CDR3 DNA sequence: TGTGCCAGCAGCCTCACACTAGCCCTCACAGATACGCAGTATTTT. Protein: CASSLTLALTDTQYF.

The rearrangement links TRBV2 to TRBJ2-1; D remains unclear. In germline, CDR1 is SNHLY, CDR2 FYNNEI. Trimming removed 11 bases at V and 7 bases at J, with 18 bases between. The CDR3 contains 13 residues. CDR3 protein: CAAGTQSVNEQFF. CDR3 in DNA: TGTGCCGCCGGAACCCAAAGCGTAAATGAGCAGTTCTTC. The full variable domain, completed using reference TRBV2 and TRBJ2-1, is EPEVTQTPSHQVTQMGQEVILRCVPISNHLYFYWYRQILGQKVEFLVSFYNNEISEKSEIFDDQFSVERPDGSNFTLKIRSTKLEDSAMYFCAAGTQSVNEQFFGPGTRLTVL.